The T cell receptor (beta chain) described here comes from a study of blood T cells in healthy people across ages. Germline CDR1 reads DFQATT; CDR2 reads SNEGSKA (reference sequence). This CDR3 is built from 13 residues. Trimming pared 6 bases from V and 5 bases from J, leaving 13 bases between. Isolation of PBMCs gave at least 6 million cells per sample. A second PCR, run for about 7 to 11 cycles, used a sample-barcoded 5' primer plus a J-beta primer mix. One entry per CDR3 protein, called by TCRdb with MiXCR from the 5' RACE reads. The sample shows hundreds of thousands of distinct CDR3 sequences, 56% of them seen only once.

This clonotype originated in a man aged 40-55 years in good health. V gene TRBV20-1 combines with J gene TRBJ1-4, with D possibly matching TRBD1 (5 bases). Sequencing was carried out using blood. The CDR3 loop is CSAKMGVNEKLFF. The CDR3 nucleotides are TGCAGTGCCAAAATGGGGGTGAATGAAAAACTGTTTTTT.